This T cell receptor beta chain comes out of a study of blood T cell repertoires in COVID-19. At the level of the study: Samples representing acute and convalescent COVID-19 were sourced from the United States, Italy and Spain.

Sequencing used immunoSEQ multiplex PCR; TCRdb keeps in-frame clones, though not all of them. The table has 90,000 to 120,000 clones, about 85% seen once. Trimming left V 10 bases short and J 3 bases short, with 9 bases between. Per the germline V gene, CDR1 is ENHRY and CDR2 is SYGVKD. The CDR3 contains 11 residues. The chain recombines TRBV10-3 with TRBJ1-1; D is ambiguous. The source of this sequence is a human donor in a cohort sampled during active COVID-19. Source material: peripheral blood. CDR3 amino acids: CATQFYTEAFF. The CDR3 DNA reads TGTGCCACACAATTTTACACTGAAGCTTTCTTT.